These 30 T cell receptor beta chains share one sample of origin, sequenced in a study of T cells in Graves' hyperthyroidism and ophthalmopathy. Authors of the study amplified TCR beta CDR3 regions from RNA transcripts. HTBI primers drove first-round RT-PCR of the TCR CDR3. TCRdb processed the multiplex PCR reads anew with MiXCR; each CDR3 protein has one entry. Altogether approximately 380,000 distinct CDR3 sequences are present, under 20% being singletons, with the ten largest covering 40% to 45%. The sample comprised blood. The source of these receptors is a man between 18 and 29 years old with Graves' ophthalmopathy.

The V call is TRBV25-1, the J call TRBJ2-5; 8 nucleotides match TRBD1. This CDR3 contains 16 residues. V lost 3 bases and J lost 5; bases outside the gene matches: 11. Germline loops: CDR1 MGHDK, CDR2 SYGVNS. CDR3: CASSESPGGVGETQYF. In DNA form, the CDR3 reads TGTGCCAGCAGTGAGTCCCCAGGGGGCGTGGGGGAGACCCAGTACTTC.

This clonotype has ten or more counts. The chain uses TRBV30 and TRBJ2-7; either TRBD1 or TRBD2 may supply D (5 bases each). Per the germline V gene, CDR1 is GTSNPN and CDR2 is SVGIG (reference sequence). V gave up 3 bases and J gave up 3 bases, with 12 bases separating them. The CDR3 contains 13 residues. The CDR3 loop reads CAWSAGTDYEQYF. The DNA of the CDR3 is TGTGCCTGGAGCGCTGGGACGGACTACGAGCAGTACTTC.

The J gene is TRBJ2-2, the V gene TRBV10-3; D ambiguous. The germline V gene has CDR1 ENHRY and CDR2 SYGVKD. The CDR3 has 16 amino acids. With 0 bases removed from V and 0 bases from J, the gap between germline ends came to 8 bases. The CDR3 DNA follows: TGTGCCATCAGTGAGTCGGGCAGGTCGAACACCGGGGAGCTGTTTTTT. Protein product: CAISESGRSNTGELFF.

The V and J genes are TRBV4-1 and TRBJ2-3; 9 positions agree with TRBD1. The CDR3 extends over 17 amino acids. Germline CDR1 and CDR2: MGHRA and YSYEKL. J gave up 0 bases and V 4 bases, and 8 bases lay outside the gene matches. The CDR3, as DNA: TGCGCCAGCAGCCGGCCCGGGACAGGGATAAGCACAGATACGCAGTATTTT. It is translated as CASSRPGTGISTDTQYF.

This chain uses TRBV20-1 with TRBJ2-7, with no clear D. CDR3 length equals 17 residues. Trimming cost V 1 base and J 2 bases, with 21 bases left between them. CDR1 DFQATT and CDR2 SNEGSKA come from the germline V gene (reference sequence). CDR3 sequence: CSARVEKNGGPAYEQYF. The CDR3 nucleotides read TGCAGTGCTAGAGTCGAAAAGAACGGTGGGCCGGCCTACGAGCAGTACTTC.

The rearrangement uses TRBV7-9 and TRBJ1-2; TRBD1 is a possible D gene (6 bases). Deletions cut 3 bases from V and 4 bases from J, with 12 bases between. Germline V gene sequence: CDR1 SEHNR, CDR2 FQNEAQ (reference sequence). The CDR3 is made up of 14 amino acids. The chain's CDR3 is CASSLGGTSYGYTF. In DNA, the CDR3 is TGTGCCAGCAGCTTGGGGGGCACGAGCTATGGCTACACCTTC. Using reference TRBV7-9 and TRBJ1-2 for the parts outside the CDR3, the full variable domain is DTGVSQNPRHKITKRGQNVTFRCDPISEHNRLYWYRQTLGQGPEFLTYFQNEAQLEKSRLLSDRFSAERPKGSFSTLEIQRTEQGDSAMYLCASSLGGTSYGYTFGSGTRLTVV.

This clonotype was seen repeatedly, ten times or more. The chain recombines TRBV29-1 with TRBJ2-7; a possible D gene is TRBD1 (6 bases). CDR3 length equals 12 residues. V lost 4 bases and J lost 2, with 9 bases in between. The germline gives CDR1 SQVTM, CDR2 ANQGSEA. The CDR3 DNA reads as TGCAGCGTTGGGACAGCGGCCTACGAGCAGTACTTC. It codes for CSVGTAAYEQYF.

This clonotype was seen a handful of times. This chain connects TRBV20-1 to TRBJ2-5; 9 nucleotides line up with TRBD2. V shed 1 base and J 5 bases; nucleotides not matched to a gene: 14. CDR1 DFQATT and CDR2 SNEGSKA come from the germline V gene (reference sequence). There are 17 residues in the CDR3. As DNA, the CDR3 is TGCAGTGCTAGAGGCGGCCAGCGGGGGGTCATCAGGGAGACCCAGTACTTC. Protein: CSARGGQRGVIRETQYF.

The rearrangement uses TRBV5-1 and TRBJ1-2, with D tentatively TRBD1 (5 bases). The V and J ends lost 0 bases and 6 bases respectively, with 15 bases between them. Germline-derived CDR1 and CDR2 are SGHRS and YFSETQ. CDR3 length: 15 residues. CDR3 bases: TGCGCCAGCAGCTTGGGGGGCGCTCTCGATAATGGCTACACCTTC. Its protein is CASSLGGALDNGYTF.

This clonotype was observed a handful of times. Here the CDR3 DNA reads TGCGCCAGCAGCCGGCGCGGGGGGGCCAAAAACATTCAGTACTTC. This translates into CASSRRGGAKNIQYF. This chain connects TRBV5-1 to TRBJ2-4; 8 bases map to TRBD2. Germline assignment: CDR1 SGHRS and CDR2 YFSETQ. V shed 4 bases and J 1 base; nucleotides not matched to a gene: 4. The CDR3 runs to 15 residues.

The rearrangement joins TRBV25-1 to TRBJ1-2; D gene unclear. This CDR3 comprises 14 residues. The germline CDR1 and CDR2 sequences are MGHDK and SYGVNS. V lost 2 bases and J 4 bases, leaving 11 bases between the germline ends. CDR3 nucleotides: TGTGCCAGCAGTGAAGGCTCAGTAAGCTATGGCTACACCTTC. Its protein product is CASSEGSVSYGYTF.

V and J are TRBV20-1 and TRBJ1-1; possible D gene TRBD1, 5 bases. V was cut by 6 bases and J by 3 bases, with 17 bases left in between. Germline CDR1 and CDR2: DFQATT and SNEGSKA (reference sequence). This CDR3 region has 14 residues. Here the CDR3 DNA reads TGCAGTGCCGCCGGGGCTGGGAGGGACACTGAAGCTTTCTTT. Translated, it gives CSAAGAGRDTEAFF.

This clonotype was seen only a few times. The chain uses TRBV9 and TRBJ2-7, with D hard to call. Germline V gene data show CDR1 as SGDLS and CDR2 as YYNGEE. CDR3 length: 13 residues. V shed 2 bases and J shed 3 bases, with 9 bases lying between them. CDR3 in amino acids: CASSVGLDYEQYF. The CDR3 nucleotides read TGTGCCAGCAGCGTCGGGTTGGACTACGAGCAGTACTTC.

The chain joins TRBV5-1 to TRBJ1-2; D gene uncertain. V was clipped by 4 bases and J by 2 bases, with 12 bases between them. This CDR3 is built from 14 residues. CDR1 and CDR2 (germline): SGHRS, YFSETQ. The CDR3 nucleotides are TGCGCCAGCAGCCCTGACGGGTCCAACTATGGCTACACCTTC. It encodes CASSPDGSNYGYTF. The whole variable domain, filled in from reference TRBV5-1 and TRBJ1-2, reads KAGVTQTPRYLIKTRGQQVTLSCSPISGHRSVSWYQQTPGQGLQFLFEYFSETQRNKGNFPGRFSGRQFSNSRSEMNVSTLELGDSALYLCASSPDGSNYGYTFGSGTRLTVV.

For the CDR3, the DNA is TGCAGTGCTAGTGGGTTAGCGGGGAACCAAGAGACCCAGTACTTC. Translated, it gives CSASGLAGNQETQYF. The gene calls are TRBV20-1 and TRBJ2-5, with 8 bases identical to TRBD2. CDR3 length: 15 residues. V was clipped by 3 bases and J by 0 bases; unmatched bases: 6. Germline CDR1 and CDR2: DFQATT and SNEGSKA (reference sequence).

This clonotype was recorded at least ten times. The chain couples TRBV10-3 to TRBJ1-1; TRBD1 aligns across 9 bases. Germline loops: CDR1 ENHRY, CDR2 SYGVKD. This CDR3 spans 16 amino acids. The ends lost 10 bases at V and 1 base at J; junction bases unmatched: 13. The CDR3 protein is CASFPGQGYSNTEAFF. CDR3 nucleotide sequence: TGTGCCAGCTTCCCGGGACAGGGCTATTCGAACACTGAAGCTTTCTTT.

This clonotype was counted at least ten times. The CDR3 sequence: CASSFVHEQYF. CDR3 DNA: TGTGCCAGCAGCTTCGTGCACGAGCAGTACTTC. The rearrangement links TRBV7-9 to TRBJ2-7; no reliable D call. Trimming shortened V by 3 bases and J by 5 bases, and 5 bases separated the two germline ends. The CDR3 has 11 amino acids. The germline gives CDR1 SEHNR, CDR2 FQNEAQ (reference sequence).

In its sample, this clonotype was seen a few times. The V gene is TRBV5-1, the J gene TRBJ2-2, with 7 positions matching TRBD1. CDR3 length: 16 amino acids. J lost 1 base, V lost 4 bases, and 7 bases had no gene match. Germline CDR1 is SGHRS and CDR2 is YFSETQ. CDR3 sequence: CASSRQRDRNTGELFF. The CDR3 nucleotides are TGCGCCAGCAGCCGTCAACGGGACAGGAACACCGGGGAGCTGTTTTTT.

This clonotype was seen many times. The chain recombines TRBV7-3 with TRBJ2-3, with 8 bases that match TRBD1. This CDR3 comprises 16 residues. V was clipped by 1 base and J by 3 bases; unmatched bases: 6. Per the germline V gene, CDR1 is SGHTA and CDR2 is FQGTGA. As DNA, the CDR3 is TGTGCCAGCAGCTTAAACGGCAGGGGGCGAACAGATACGCAGTATTTT. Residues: CASSLNGRGRTDTQYF.

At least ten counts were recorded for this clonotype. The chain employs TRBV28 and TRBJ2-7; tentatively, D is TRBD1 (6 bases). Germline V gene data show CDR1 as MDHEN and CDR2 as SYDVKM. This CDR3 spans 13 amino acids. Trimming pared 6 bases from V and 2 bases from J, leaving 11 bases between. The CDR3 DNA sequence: TGTGCCAGCAGGCCGGGACAAGCCTACGAGCAGTACTTC. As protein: CASRPGQAYEQYF. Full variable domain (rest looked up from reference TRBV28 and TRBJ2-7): DVKVTQSSRYLVKRTGEKVFLECVQDMDHENMFWYRQDPGLGLRLIYFSYDVKMKEKGDIPEGYSVSREKKERFSLILESASTNQTSMYLCASRPGQAYEQYFGPGTRLTVT.

In DNA form, the CDR3 reads TGTGCCAGCAGCGTGGACACCTACACCGGGGAGCTGTTTTTT. Its translation is CASSVDTYTGELFF. J is TRBJ2-2 and V is TRBV9; D is perhaps TRBD1 (5 bases). Germline V gene data show CDR1 as SGDLS and CDR2 as YYNGEE. Trimming stripped 2 bases from V and 3 bases from J, with 8 bases between. The CDR3 length is 14 residues.

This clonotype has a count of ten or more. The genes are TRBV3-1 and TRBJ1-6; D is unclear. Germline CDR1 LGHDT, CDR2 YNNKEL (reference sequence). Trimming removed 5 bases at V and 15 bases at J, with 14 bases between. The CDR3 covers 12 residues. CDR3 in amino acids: CASSSTPPDLHF. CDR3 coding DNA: TGTGCCAGCAGCTCGACGCCCCCGGACCTCCACTTT.

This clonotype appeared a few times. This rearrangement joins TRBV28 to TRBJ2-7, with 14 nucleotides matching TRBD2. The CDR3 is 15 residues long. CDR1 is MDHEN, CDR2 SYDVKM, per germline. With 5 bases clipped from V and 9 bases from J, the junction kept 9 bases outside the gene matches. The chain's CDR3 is CASSPPRLAGGVQYF. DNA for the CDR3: TGTGCCAGCAGTCCCCCTCGACTAGCGGGAGGGGTGCAGTACTTC.

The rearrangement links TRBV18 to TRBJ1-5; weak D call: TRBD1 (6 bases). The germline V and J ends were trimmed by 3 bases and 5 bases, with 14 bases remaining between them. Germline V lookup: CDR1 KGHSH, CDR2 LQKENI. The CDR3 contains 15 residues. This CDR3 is CASSPTYREDQPQHF. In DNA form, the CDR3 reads TGTGCCAGCTCACCCACCTACAGGGAGGATCAGCCCCAGCATTTT.

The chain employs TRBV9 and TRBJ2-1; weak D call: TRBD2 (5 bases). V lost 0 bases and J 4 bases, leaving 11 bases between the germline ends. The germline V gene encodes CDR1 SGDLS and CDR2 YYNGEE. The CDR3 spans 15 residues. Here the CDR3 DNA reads TGTGCCAGCAGCGTAGACGGGGTCTTTTACAATGAGCAGTTCTTC. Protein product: CASSVDGVFYNEQFF.

The CDR3 DNA follows: TGTGCCTGGAGTGAGGACAGGGGGAACACCGGGGAGCTGTTTTTT. Protein product: CAWSEDRGNTGELFF. The rearrangement uses TRBV30 and TRBJ2-2, with TRBD1 identical over 9 bases. The CDR3 length is 15 residues. Germline V gene lookup returns CDR1 GTSNPN and CDR2 SVGIG (reference sequence). Trimming cost V 1 base and J 1 base; bases outside gene matches: 1.

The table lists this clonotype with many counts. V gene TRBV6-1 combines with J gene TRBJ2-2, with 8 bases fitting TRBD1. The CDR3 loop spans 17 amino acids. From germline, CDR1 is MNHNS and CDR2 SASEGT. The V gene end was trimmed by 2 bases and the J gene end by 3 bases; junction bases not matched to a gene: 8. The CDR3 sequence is CASSERQGRLDTGELFF. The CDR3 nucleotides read TGTGCCAGCAGTGAACGACAGGGGAGGTTGGACACCGGGGAGCTGTTTTTT.

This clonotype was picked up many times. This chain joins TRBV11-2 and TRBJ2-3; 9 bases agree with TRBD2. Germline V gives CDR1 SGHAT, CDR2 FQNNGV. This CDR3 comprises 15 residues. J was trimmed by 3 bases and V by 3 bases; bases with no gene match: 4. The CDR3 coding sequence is TGTGCCAGCAGCTTCAAGGGACTAGCAACAGATACGCAGTATTTT. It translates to CASSFKGLATDTQYF.

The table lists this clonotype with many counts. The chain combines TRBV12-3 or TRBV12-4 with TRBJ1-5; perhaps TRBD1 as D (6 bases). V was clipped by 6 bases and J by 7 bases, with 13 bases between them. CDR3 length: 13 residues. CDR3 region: CASRQGGGQPQHF. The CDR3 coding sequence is TGTGCCAGCAGACAGGGAGGAGGACAGCCCCAGCATTTT.

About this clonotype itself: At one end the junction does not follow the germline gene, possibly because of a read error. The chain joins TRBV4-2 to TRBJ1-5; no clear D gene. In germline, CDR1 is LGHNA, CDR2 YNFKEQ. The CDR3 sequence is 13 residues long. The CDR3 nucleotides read TGTGCCAGCAGCCAAGCGGAGCATCAGCCCCGGCATTTT. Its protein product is CASSQAEHQPRHF.